The 8 T cell receptor beta chains below all came from one sample that was sequenced in a study of shared clonotypes between healthy human individuals. The table came from immunoSEQ multiplex PCR; TCRdb's copy has only in-frame clones and leaves some out. The table lists some 1.5 million clones, roughly 96% of them singletons. Sequencing was done on a sample of naive CD4+ T cells sorted from blood. Subset: CD45RA+ positively selected. The receptors originated from a man younger than 45 in good health.

The rearrangement uses TRBV9 and TRBJ2-7, with 7 bases matching TRBD2. The CDR3 is 18 amino acids. V lost 4 bases and J lost 3; bases outside the gene matches: 19. Germline V gives CDR1 SGDLS, CDR2 YYNGEE. CDR3 bases: TGTGCCAGCAGCCTCTCAAGCGGCGGGAGCGCCACCTACTACGAGCAGTACTTC. Translated: CASSLSSGGSATYYEQYF.

Written as DNA, the CDR3 is TGTGCCAGTAGTATAAGAGGACAGGGAGTAGGCAATCAGCCCCAGCATTTT. Amino acids: CASSIRGQGVGNQPQHF. The V gene is TRBV19, the J gene TRBJ1-5; the match to TRBD1 covers 8 bases. Germline trimming cut 2 bases from V and 2 bases from J; bases unmatched to any gene: 8. This CDR3 spans 17 amino acids. Germline loops: CDR1 LNHDA, CDR2 SQIVND (reference sequence).

The V and J genes are TRBV5-1 and TRBJ2-1, with 9 nucleotides matching TRBD2. The CDR3 loop spans 14 amino acids. The germline V gene encodes CDR1 SGHRS and CDR2 YFSETQ. With 2 bases clipped from V and 9 bases from J, the junction kept 6 bases outside the gene matches. DNA of the CDR3: TGCGCCAGCAGCTTTTCCGGGACTAGCAGTGAGCAGTTCTTC. Protein product: CASSFSGTSSEQFF.

Worth noting for this clone: The same CDR3 also results from other DNA sequences found in this sample. This chain connects TRBV4-3 to TRBJ1-3; maybe TRBD1 (5 bases). CDR3 length: 15 amino acids. V lost 1 base and J lost 3, with 10 bases in between. The germline gives CDR1 LGHNA, CDR2 YSLEER. The CDR3 DNA reads TGCGCCAGCAGCCAAGGGCAGGGTAGTGGAAACACCATATATTTT. Amino acids: CASSQGQGSGNTIYF.

CDR3 region: CASSEGLGPLADTQYF. CDR3 DNA: TGTGCCAGCAGTGAAGGGCTGGGGCCACTTGCAGATACGCAGTATTTT. The chain combines TRBV6-1 with TRBJ2-3, with TRBD1 as a possible D gene (5 bases). CDR1 and CDR2 (germline): MNHNS, SASEGT. This CDR3 is built from 16 residues. Trimming took off 1 base at V and 4 bases at J, with 15 bases between the two ends.

The chain employs TRBV11-2 and TRBJ2-7; D tentatively fits TRBD1 or TRBD2 (7 bases each). Trimming stripped 6 bases from V and 6 bases from J, with 18 bases between. Germline V CDR1 and CDR2: SGHAT, FQNNGV. There are 14 residues in the CDR3. The CDR3 loop is CASRPIDREGEQYF. Written as DNA, the CDR3 is TGTGCCAGCAGACCGATCGACAGGGAGGGCGAGCAGTACTTC.

This chain links TRBV5-6 with TRBJ2-5, with a tentative D call TRBD1 (5 bases). The CDR3 is 15 amino acids. The V end was cut by 6 bases, the J end by 5 bases, with 20 bases between. Germline V gene lookup returns CDR1 SGHDT and CDR2 YYEEEE. CDR3 coding DNA: TGTGCCAGCATCCACCTCGCGCCAGGGAAGGAGACCCAGTACTTC. Protein sequence: CASIHLAPGKETQYF.

The chain links TRBV7-2 to TRBJ2-1; D tentatively reads TRBD1 or TRBD2 (5 bases each). The CDR3 is 16 amino acids. Trimming removed 1 base from V and 4 bases from J, with 14 bases in between. Germline CDR1 and CDR2: SGHTA and FQGNSA. Here the CDR3 DNA reads TGTGCCAGCAGCTTAGGAGGGGCTAGCCGGTACAATGAGCAGTTCTTC. Amino acid sequence: CASSLGGASRYNEQFF.